Listed here are 11 T cell receptor beta chains from one sample, sequenced in a study of shared clonotypes between healthy human individuals. This table comes from immunoSEQ multiplex PCR, and its TCRdb copy is limited to in-frame clones, with some not included. The sample lists 2 million to 3 million clones, 90% to 95% occurring once. Input material: naive CD4+ T cells from PBMCs. The subset: CD45RA+ positively selected. The receptors were sampled from a man between 18 and 29 years old in good health. Some clones in this sample may be carry-over from other donors' samples.

V gene TRBV7-9 combines with J gene TRBJ2-3; D could derive from TRBD1 or TRBD2 (6 bases each). Trimming left V 1 base short and J 2 bases short, with 13 bases between. In germline, CDR1 is SEHNR, CDR2 FQNEAQ (reference sequence). The CDR3 runs to 16 residues. CDR3 sequence: CASSLGGAGSTDTQYF. As DNA, the CDR3 is TGTGCCAGCAGCTTAGGGGGGGCAGGGTCCACAGATACGCAGTATTTT.

The V gene is TRBV27, the J gene TRBJ1-4, with TRBD1 matching 8 bases. V lost 6 bases to trimming and J lost 10 bases; unmatched junction nucleotides: 16. From germline, CDR1 is MNHEY and CDR2 SMNVEV (reference sequence). This CDR3 spans 16 amino acids. This chain's CDR3 is CASSLTRTGSSRKLFF. DNA of the CDR3: TGTGCCAGCAGCCTAACCCGGACAGGGAGTTCTCGAAAACTGTTTTTT. Combining the CDR3 with reference TRBV27 and TRBJ1-4 gives the whole variable domain EAQVTQNPRYLITVTGKKLTVTCSQNMNHEYMSWYRQDPGLGLRQIYYSMNVEVTDKGDVPEGYKVSRKEKRNFPLILESPSPNQTSLYFCASSLTRTGSSRKLFFGSGTQLSVL.

The V and J genes are TRBV5-1 and TRBJ2-1; D uncertain. CDR3 size: 14 residues. V was shortened by 1 base and J by 6 bases, with 11 bases between the two germline ends. Per the germline V gene, CDR1 is SGHRS and CDR2 is YFSETQ. The CDR3 DNA is TGCGCCAGCAGCTTGAGGGTAGCAGGCAATGAGCAGTTCTTC. Amino acids: CASSLRVAGNEQFF. Full variable domain (remainder filled in from reference TRBV5-1 and TRBJ2-1): KAGVTQTPRYLIKTRGQQVTLSCSPISGHRSVSWYQQTPGQGLQFLFEYFSETQRNKGNFPGRFSGRQFSNSRSEMNVSTLELGDSALYLCASSLRVAGNEQFFGPGTRLTVL.

V gene TRBV7-9 combines with J gene TRBJ1-1; D gene uncertain. Germline V gene lookup returns CDR1 SEHNR and CDR2 FQNEAQ (reference sequence). Between the trimmed V and J ends, which lost 2 bases and 5 bases, there was a span of 6 bases. There are 12 residues in the CDR3. The CDR3 region is CASSLRRTEAFF. The CDR3 DNA is TGTGCCAGCAGCTTACGTCGGACTGAAGCTTTCTTT.

This clone was detected once. The V call is TRBV18, the J call TRBJ2-3; TRBD2 matches at 10 bases. This CDR3 has 14 amino acids. The germline gives CDR1 KGHSH, CDR2 LQKENI. Trimming cost V 2 bases and J 6 bases; bases outside gene matches: 2. The CDR3 sequence is CASSPASGSDTQYF. The CDR3, as DNA: TGTGCCAGCTCACCAGCTAGCGGGAGTGATACGCAGTATTTT. The full variable domain, with the rest looked up from reference TRBV18 and TRBJ2-3, is NAGVMQNPRHLVRRRGQEARLRCSPMKGHSHVYWYRQLPEEGLKFMVYLQKENIIDESGMPKERFSAEFPKEGPSILRIQQVVRGDSAAYFCASSPASGSDTQYFGPGTRLTVL.

This sequence joins TRBV10-3 and TRBJ2-7; D is possibly TRBD2 (6 bases). CDR3 length equals 12 residues. Trimming stripped 6 bases from V and 2 bases from J, with 8 bases between. Germline V gene sequence: CDR1 ENHRY, CDR2 SYGVKD. The CDR3 DNA reads TGTGCCATCAGGGAGGGCCCCTACGAGCAGTACTTC. It is translated as CAIREGPYEQYF.

The table lists this clone with a few counts. The chain is built from TRBV2 and TRBJ1-1, with D perhaps TRBD1 (5 bases). The V end was cut by 8 bases, the J end by 7 bases, with 17 bases between. Germline CDR1 is SNHLY and CDR2 is FYNNEI. The CDR3 sequence is 13 residues long. CDR3 nucleotide sequence: TGTGCCAGCCAGAGGGGCGGGCAACTTGAAGCTTTCTTT. This sequence encodes CASQRGGQLEAFF.

The DNA of the CDR3 is TGTGCCAGCGGCCCGACTAGCGGACAAGAGACCCAGTACTTC. The encoded protein is CASGPTSGQETQYF. J is TRBJ2-5 and V is TRBV11-2; 9 positions agree with TRBD2. CDR3 length equals 14 residues. Unmatched junction bases numbered 6, after V lost 8 bases and J lost 2 bases. Per germline, CDR1 SGHAT and CDR2 FQNNGV.

This clone was observed a single time. The chain's CDR3 is CAWSVPNTHEQFF. CDR3 coding DNA: TGTGCCTGGAGTGTACCTAATACCCATGAGCAGTTCTTC. This chain uses TRBV30 with TRBJ2-1; D is unresolved. Germline lookup yields CDR1 GTSNPN and CDR2 SVGIG (reference sequence). V lost 0 bases, J lost 8 bases, and 11 bases lay in between. The CDR3 length is 13 residues.

This chain links TRBV18 with TRBJ2-1, with a weak D call TRBD1 (6 bases). The CDR3 is 12 residues long. Germline CDR1 KGHSH, CDR2 LQKENI. V dropped 6 bases and J dropped 10 bases, with 13 bases sitting between them. The DNA for the CDR3 is TGTGCCAGCTCCCAACACAGGGAAGAGCAGTTCTTC. The encoded protein is CASSQHREEQFF.

As to this clone: The sample holds other DNA sequences that translate to the same CDR3. The chain links TRBV18 to TRBJ2-5; D is unresolved. This CDR3 has 13 amino acids. Trimming removed 2 bases from V and 5 bases from J, with 9 bases in between. The germline CDR1 and CDR2 sequences are KGHSH and LQKENI. This chain's CDR3 is CASSPGVGETQYF. The CDR3 bases are TGTGCCAGCTCACCAGGGGTCGGGGAGACCCAGTACTTC.